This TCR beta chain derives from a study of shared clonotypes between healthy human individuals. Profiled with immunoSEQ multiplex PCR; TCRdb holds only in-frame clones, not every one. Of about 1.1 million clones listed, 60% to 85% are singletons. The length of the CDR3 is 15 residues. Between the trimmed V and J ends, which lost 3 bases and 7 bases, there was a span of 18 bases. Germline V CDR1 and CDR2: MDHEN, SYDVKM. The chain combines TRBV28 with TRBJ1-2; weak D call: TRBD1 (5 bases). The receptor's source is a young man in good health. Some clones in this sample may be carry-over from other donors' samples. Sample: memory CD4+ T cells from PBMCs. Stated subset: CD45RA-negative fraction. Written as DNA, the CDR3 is TGTGCCAGCAGTTTCTCCGCAGCGGGACGCGGTGGCTACACCTTC. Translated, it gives CASSFSAAGRGGYTF.